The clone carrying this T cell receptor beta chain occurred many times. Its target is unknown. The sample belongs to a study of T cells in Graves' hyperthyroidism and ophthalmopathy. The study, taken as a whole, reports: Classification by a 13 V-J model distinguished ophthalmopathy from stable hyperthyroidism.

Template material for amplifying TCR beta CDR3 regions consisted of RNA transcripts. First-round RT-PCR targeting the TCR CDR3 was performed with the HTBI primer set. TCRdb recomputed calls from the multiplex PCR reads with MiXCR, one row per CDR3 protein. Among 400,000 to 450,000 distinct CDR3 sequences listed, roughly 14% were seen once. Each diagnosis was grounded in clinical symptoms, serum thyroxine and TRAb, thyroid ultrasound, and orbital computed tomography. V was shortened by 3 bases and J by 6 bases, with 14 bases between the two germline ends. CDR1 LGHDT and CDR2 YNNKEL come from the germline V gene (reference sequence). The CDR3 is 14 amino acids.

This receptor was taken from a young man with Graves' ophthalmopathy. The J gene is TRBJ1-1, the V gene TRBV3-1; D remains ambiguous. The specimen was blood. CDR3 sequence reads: CASSQRYPYPEAFF. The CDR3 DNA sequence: TGTGCCAGCAGCCAGCGGTACCCCTACCCTGAAGCTTTCTTT.